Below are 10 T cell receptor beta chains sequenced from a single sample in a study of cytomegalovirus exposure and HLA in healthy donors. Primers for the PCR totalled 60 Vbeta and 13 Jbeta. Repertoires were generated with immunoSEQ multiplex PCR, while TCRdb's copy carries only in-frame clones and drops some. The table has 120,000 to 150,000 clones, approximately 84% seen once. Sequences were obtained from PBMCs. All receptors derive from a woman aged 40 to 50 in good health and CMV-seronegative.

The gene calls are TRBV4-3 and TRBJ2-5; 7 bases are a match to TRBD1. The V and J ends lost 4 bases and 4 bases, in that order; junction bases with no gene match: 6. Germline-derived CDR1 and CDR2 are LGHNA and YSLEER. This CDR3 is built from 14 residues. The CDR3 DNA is TGCGCCAGCAGCCCCAGGGCAGGGGGAGAGACCCAGTACTTC. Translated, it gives CASSPRAGGETQYF.

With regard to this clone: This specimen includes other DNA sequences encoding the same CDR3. The CDR3 region is CASSLGQGNQPQHF. In DNA form, the CDR3 reads TGTGCCAGCAGTCTGGGACAGGGGAATCAGCCCCAGCATTTT. This chain uses TRBV28 with TRBJ1-5, with 10 nucleotides matching TRBD1. V trimming: 5 bases; J trimming: 4 bases; junction bases outside the gene matches: 2. The CDR3 extends over 14 amino acids. Germline loops: CDR1 MDHEN, CDR2 SYDVKM.

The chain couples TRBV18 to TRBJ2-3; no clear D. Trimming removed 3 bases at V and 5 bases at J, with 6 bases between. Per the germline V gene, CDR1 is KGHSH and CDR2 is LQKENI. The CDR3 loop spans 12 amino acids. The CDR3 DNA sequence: TGTGCCAGCTCACCGCCGAGAGATACGCAGTATTTT. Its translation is CASSPPRDTQYF.

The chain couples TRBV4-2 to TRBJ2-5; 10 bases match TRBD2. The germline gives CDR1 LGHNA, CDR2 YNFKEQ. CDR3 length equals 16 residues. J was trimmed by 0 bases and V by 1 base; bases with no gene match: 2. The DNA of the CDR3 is TGTGCCAGCAGCCAAGGGACTAGCGGATACCAAGAGACCCAGTACTTC. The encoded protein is CASSQGTSGYQETQYF.

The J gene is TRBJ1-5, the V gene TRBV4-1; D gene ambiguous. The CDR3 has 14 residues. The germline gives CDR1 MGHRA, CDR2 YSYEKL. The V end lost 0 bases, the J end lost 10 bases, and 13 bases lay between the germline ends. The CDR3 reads CASSQDRLREPQHF. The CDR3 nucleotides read TGCGCCAGCAGCCAAGATAGGCTCCGGGAACCCCAGCATTTT.

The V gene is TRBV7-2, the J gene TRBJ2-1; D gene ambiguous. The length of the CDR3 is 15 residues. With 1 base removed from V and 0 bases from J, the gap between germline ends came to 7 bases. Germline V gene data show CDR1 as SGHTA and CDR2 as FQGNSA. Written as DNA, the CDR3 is TGTGCCAGCAGCTTAGACTACCCCTCCTACAATGAGCAGTTCTTC. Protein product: CASSLDYPSYNEQFF.

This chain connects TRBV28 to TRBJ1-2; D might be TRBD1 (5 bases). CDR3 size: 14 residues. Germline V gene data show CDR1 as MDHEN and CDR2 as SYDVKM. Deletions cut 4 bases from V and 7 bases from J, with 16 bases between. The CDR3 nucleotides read TGTGCCAGCAGTTATATGGGGGAGGTTGCTGGCTACACCTTC. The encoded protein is CASSYMGEVAGYTF.

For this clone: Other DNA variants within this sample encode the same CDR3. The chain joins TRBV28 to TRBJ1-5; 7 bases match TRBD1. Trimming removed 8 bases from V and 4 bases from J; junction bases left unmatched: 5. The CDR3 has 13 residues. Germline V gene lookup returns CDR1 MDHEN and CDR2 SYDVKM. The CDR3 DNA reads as TGTGCCAGCTCCGGGACAGCAAATCAGCCCCAGCATTTT. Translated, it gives CASSGTANQPQHF.

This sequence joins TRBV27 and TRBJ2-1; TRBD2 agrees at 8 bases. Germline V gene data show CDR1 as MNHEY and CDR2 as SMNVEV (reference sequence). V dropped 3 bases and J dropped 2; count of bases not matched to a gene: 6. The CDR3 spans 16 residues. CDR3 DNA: TGTGCCAGCAGTTTCCCCCGGGGGGGGACCTACAATGAGCAGTTCTTC. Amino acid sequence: CASSFPRGGTYNEQFF.

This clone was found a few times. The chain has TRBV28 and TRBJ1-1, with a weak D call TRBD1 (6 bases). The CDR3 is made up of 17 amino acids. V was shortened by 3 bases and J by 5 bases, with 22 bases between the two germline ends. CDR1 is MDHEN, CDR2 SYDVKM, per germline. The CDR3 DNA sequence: TGTGCCAGCAGTTTTAATTACAGGGTCTTACGAACGACTGAAGCTTTCTTT. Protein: CASSFNYRVLRTTEAFF.